This T cell receptor beta chain derives from a study of CDR3 diversity in severe acne. Trimming cost V 1 base and J 5 bases, with 6 bases left between them. The germline CDR1 and CDR2 sequences are SGDLS and YYNGEE. The CDR3 spans 13 residues. TCRdb analysed the PCR reads with MiXCR anew, one entry per CDR3 protein. The repertoire has 89,000 or so distinct CDR3 sequences, 45% to 55% of them found once; the top ten carry over 9.5%. This chain connects TRBV9 to TRBJ2-2; D not resolved. Input material: blood. The receptor was isolated from a male donor in good health, serving as a control. CDR3 DNA: TGTGCCAGCAGCGTAAGACCGACCGGGGAGCTGTTTTTT. Translated: CASSVRPTGELFF.